This T cell receptor beta chain is drawn from a study of cytotoxic CD8 clonotypes in ibrutinib-treated CLL. General study findings and limits: Increased clonality at ibrutinib response gave way to a return toward baseline at progression.

To note about this clone: Its specificity is not known. The identical CDR3 is also encoded by other nucleotide sequences in the sample.

Investigators sought sequencing depths of between 1 in 200,000 and 1 in 1 million T cells. The method was immunoSEQ multiplex PCR; TCRdb's version includes in-frame clones alone and lacks a portion of them. The data hold around 200,000 clones, with roughly 79% observed a single time. Trimming at V came to 2 bases and at J to 2 bases, leaving 2 bases not matched to a gene. This CDR3 is 14 amino acids long. Germline V gene sequence: CDR1 SEHNR, CDR2 FQNEAQ (reference sequence). TCR beta libraries used approximately 1.8 micrograms of genomic DNA from cryopreserved PBMCs. The TCR comes from a human donor with chronic lymphocytic leukemia. The J gene is TRBJ2-5, the V gene TRBV7-9; 7 bases are shared with TRBD2. Sequenced here: PBMCs, sampled after 12 months of ibrutinib treatment. Here the CDR3 reads CASSLSGGQETQYF. CDR3 DNA: TGTGCCAGCAGCTTATCGGGGGGTCAAGAGACCCAGTACTTC.